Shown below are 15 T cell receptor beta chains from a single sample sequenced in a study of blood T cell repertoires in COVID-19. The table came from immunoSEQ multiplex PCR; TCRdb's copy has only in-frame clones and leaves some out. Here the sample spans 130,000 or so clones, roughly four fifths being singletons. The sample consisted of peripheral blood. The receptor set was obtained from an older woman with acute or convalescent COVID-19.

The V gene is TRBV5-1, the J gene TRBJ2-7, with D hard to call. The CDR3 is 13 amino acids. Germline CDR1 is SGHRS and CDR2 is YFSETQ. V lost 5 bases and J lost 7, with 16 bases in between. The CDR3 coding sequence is TGCGCCAGCAGGATCCACCTCTCGCGGGAGCAGTACGTC. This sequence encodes CASRIHLSREQYV.

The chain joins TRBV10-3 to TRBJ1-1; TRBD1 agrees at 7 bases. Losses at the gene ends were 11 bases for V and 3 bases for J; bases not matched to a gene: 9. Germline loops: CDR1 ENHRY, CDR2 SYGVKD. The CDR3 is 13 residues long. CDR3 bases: TGTGCCTCCCGTCTCAGGGGGGACACTGAAGCTTTCTTT. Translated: CASRLRGDTEAFF.

The CDR3 coding sequence is TGCGCCAGCAGCAGAAAGACAGGGTGGGACACTGAAGCTTTCTTT. Its protein is CASSRKTGWDTEAFF. The chain recombines TRBV5-1 with TRBJ1-1; 7 bases align to TRBD1. CDR1 and CDR2 (germline): SGHRS, YFSETQ. The CDR3 is 15 residues long. The junction had 9 bases not matched to a gene; V was cut back by 4 bases and J by 3 bases. Using reference TRBV5-1 and TRBJ1-1 for the parts outside the CDR3, the full variable domain is KAGVTQTPRYLIKTRGQQVTLSCSPISGHRSVSWYQQTPGQGLQFLFEYFSETQRNKGNFPGRFSGRQFSNSRSEMNVSTLELGDSALYLCASSRKTGWDTEAFFGQGTRLTVV.

This CDR3 is CASRKEAGRRGEQFF. DNA for the CDR3: TGCGCCAGCAGAAAAGAGGCGGGGAGGCGGGGTGAGCAGTTCTTC. The chain recombines TRBV4-1 with TRBJ2-1; D possibly corresponds to TRBD2 (6 bases). V was pared by 6 bases and J by 9 bases, with 21 bases between. This CDR3 has 15 amino acids. CDR1 is MGHRA and CDR2 is YSYEKL in the germline V gene.

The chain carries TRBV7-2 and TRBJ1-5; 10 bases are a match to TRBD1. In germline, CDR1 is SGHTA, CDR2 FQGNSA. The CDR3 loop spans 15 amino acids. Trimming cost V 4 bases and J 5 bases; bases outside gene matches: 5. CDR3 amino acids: CASSSGQGGHQPQHF. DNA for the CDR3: TGTGCCAGCAGCTCCGGACAGGGGGGACATCAGCCCCAGCATTTT.

Written as DNA, the CDR3 is TGTGCCAGCAGCGACTCACTAGCGGTCTCCTACGAGCAGTACTTC. This gives the protein CASSDSLAVSYEQYF. The chain recombines TRBV21-1 with TRBJ2-7; the D segment call TRBD2 is taken from the table without a DNA check. TRBV21-1 is termed a pseudogene. The CDR3 has 15 amino acids.

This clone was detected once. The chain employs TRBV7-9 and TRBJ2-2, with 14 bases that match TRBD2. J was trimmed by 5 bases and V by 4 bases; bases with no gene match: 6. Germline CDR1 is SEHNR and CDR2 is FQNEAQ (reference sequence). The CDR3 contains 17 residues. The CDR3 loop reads CASSSPGLAGATGELFF. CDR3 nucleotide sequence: TGTGCCAGCAGCTCGCCGGGACTAGCGGGGGCAACCGGGGAGCTGTTTTTT.

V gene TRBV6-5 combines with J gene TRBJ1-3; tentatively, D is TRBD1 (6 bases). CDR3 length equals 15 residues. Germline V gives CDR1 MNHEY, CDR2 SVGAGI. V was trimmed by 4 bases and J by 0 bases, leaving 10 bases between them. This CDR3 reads CASSSQDSSGNTIYF. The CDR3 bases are TGTGCCAGCAGTTCCCAGGACAGCTCTGGAAACACCATATATTTT.

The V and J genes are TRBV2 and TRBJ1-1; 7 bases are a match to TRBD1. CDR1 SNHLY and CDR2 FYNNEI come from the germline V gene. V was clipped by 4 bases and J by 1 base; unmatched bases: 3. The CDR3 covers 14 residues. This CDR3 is CASSGQGGNTEAFF. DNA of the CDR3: TGTGCCAGCAGTGGACAGGGTGGGAACACTGAAGCTTTCTTT.

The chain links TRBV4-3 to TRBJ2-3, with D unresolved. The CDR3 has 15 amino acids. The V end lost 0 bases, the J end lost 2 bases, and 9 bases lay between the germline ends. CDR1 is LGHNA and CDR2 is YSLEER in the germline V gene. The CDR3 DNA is TGCGCCAGCAGCCAAGAAGAAAGCACCACAGATACGCAGTATTTT. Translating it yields CASSQEESTTDTQYF.

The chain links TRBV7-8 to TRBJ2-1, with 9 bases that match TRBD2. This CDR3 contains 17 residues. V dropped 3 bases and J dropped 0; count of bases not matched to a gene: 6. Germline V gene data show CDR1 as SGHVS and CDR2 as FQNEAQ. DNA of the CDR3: TGTGCCAGCAGCTTTATAGCGGGGGCCTTCTCCTACAATGAGCAGTTCTTC. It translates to CASSFIAGAFSYNEQFF.

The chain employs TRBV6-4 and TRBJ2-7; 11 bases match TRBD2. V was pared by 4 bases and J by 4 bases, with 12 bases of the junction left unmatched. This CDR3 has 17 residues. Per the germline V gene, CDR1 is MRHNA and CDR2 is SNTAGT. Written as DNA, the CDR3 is TGTGCCAGCAGTGTCGGTCCCGGGACTAGCGGTAAGTACGAGCAGTACTTC. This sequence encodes CASSVGPGTSGKYEQYF.

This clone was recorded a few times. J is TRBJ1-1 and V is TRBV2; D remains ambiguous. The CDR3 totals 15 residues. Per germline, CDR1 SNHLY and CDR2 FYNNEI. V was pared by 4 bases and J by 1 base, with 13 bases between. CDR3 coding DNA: TGTGCCAGCAGTGTGAACCCCACCGGGAACACTGAAGCTTTCTTT. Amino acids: CASSVNPTGNTEAFF. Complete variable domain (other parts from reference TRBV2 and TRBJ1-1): EPEVTQTPSHQVTQMGQEVILRCVPISNHLYFYWYRQILGQKVEFLVSFYNNEISEKSEIFDDQFSVERPDGSNFTLKIRSTKLEDSAMYFCASSVNPTGNTEAFFGQGTRLTVV.

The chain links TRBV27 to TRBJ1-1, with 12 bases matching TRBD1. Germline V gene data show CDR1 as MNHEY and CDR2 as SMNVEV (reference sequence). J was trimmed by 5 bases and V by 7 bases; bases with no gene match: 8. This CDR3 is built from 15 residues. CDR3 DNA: TGTGCCAGCATCCTCACGGGACAGGGGGCAACTGAAGCTTTCTTT. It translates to CASILTGQGATEAFF.

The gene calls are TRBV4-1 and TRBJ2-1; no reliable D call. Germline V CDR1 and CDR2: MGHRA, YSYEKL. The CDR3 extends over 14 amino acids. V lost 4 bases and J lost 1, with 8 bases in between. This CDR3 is CASSRVGSYNEQFF. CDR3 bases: TGCGCCAGCAGCCGAGTCGGTTCCTACAATGAGCAGTTCTTC.